This entry describes one T cell receptor beta chain. Its antigen remains unknown. TCRdb reanalysed the PCR reads using MiXCR and keeps one entry per CDR3 protein. Of more than 550,000 distinct CDR3 sequences listed, 25% were seen once; the top ten hold about 0.84%. These data are taken from a study of molecular identifiers for immune sequencing clone quantification. This CDR3 is 14 amino acids long. Trimming cost V 0 bases and J 6 bases, with 9 bases left between them. The germline V gene encodes CDR1 LNHNV and CDR2 YYDKDF (reference sequence). General observations from the study: Spiked Jurkat TCR RNA equivalent to one cell was reportedly detectable in approximately 980,000 naive cells.

Material for sequencing was naive CD8+ T cells from blood, with Jurkat cell RNA spiked in. Subset meaning: FACS-sorted CD8+CD4-CCR7+CD45RA+ naive T cells. The sequence was obtained from a human donor in good health. Some libraries in this study had Jurkat cell RNA spiked in. This rearrangement joins TRBV15 to TRBJ2-1; D is perhaps TRBD1 or TRBD2 (5 bases each). The CDR3, as DNA: TGTGCCACCAGCAGAGACCGTGGGGGCAATGAGCAGTTCTTC. Translating it yields CATSRDRGGNEQFF.